The 14 T cell receptor beta chains below come from one sample, sequenced in a study of regulatory T cells in long-lasting Graves disease. Library construction for TCR beta used iRepertoire HTBI primers and Arm-PCR of CDR3 regions. TCRdb re-called the multiplex PCR reads with MiXCR, one entry per CDR3 protein. The table lists roughly 360,000 distinct CDR3 sequences, 12% of them singletons. Time point given: newly diagnosed GD, antithyroid drugs for less than 3 months. Researchers made the TCR library from RNA that was extracted from PBMCs. These data were likewise used in another study, on T cells in Graves' hyperthyroidism and ophthalmopathy.

Here the sequenced sample was peripheral blood mononuclear cells (PBMCs), taken at new diagnosis, from a patient treated with antithyroid drugs. These receptors came from a woman between 18 and 29 years old with Graves disease.

The chain employs TRBV4-1 and TRBJ2-3; 10 positions match TRBD2. Germline-derived CDR1 and CDR2 are MGHRA and YSYEKL. V trimming: 4 bases; J trimming: 5 bases; junction bases outside the gene matches: 12. The CDR3 length is 17 residues. CDR3 bases: TGCGCCAGCAGCCCTAGCGGGAGTCCTCTATCTATAGATACGCAGTATTTT. This gives the protein CASSPSGSPLSIDTQYF.

The genes are TRBV27 and TRBJ2-5, with 7 nucleotides matching TRBD1. The CDR3 is 15 amino acids. V gave up 6 bases and J gave up 11 bases; unmatched junction bases: 18. From germline, CDR1 is MNHEY and CDR2 SMNVEV (reference sequence). The CDR3 DNA is TGTGCCAGCAGCCCTTACGGGACAGTTGGCGGTGAGCAGTACTTC. Translating it yields CASSPYGTVGGEQYF.

The chain has TRBV4-1 and TRBJ1-4; 7 bases fit TRBD1. CDR1 MGHRA and CDR2 YSYEKL come from the germline V gene. J was trimmed by 5 bases and V by 4 bases; bases with no gene match: 7. The CDR3 runs 15 residues. CDR3 loop: CASSLLDRTNEKLFF. CDR3 nucleotides: TGCGCCAGCAGCCTTTTGGACAGGACGAATGAAAAACTGTTTTTT.

This chain joins TRBV12-3 or TRBV12-4 and TRBJ2-6; D perhaps matches TRBD1 (6 bases). The V gene lost 7 bases and the J gene lost 6 bases, with 19 bases spanning the gap. The CDR3 has 16 amino acids. CDR3: CASTVDSWVEANVLTF. The CDR3 DNA reads TGTGCCAGCACCGTGGACAGCTGGGTTGAGGCCAACGTCCTGACTTTC.

The J gene is TRBJ2-1, the V gene TRBV4-1, with 7 nucleotides matching TRBD2. V trimming: 1 base; J trimming: 6 bases; junction bases outside the gene matches: 6. The CDR3 is made up of 15 amino acids. Germline V gene lookup returns CDR1 MGHRA and CDR2 YSYEKL. CDR3 DNA sequence: TGCGCCAGCAGCCAAGGACTAGCAGGTTTCAATGAGCAGTTCTTC. Amino acid sequence: CASSQGLAGFNEQFF.

The J gene is TRBJ2-2, the V gene TRBV19; D not resolved. Trimming shortened V by 7 bases and J by 8 bases, and 8 bases separated the two germline ends. Germline loops: CDR1 LNHDA, CDR2 SQIVND (reference sequence). The length of the CDR3 is 11 residues. The DNA of the CDR3 is TGTGCCAGTACGCAAGGAGGGGAGCTGTTTTTT. Protein sequence: CASTQGGELFF.

This clonotype was counted many times. The chain joins TRBV20-1 to TRBJ1-1; 7 nucleotides line up with TRBD1. Losses at the gene ends were 6 bases for V and 1 base for J; bases not matched to a gene: 20. The CDR3 has 18 amino acids. The germline gives CDR1 DFQATT, CDR2 SNEGSKA (reference sequence). CDR3 nucleotide sequence: TGCAGTGCGCTTATCGGGACAGTTGACGACTACTGGAACACTGAAGCTTTCTTT. Translation gives CSALIGTVDDYWNTEAFF.

Notes on this clonotype: Only one base separates this from a far larger clonotype, so it likely reflects a read error. The DNA is left out, because the CDR3 cannot be placed on it with certainty; the CDR3 is given as TCRdb lists it. V gene TRBV7-2 combines with J gene TRBJ2-1; the table's D call TRBD2 went unverified against the DNA. The CDR3 adds up to 15 amino acids, both ends counted. Germline V gives CDR1 SGHTA, CDR2 FQGNSA. The CDR3 protein is CASSFASGSYNEQLF.

This clonotype was seen ten or more times. The J gene is TRBJ2-3, the V gene TRBV20-1, with TRBD2 identical over 9 bases. Germline values: CDR1 DFQATT, CDR2 SNEGSKA (reference sequence). The trim removed 3 bases at V and 5 bases at J, leaving 12 bases unmatched. This CDR3 is 16 amino acids long. CDR3 loop: CSASGGASGAGDTQYF. CDR3 DNA sequence: TGCAGTGCTAGTGGCGGGGCTAGCGGGGCGGGAGATACGCAGTATTTT.

This clonotype was counted at least ten times. The chain carries TRBV20-1 and TRBJ2-7; D might be TRBD1 or TRBD2, each matching 6 bases. V dropped 0 bases and J dropped 4 bases, with 16 bases sitting between them. There are 15 residues in the CDR3. CDR1 is DFQATT, CDR2 SNEGSKA, per germline (reference sequence). The CDR3 sequence is CSAREGGRPLYEQYV. The CDR3 DNA reads TGCAGTGCTAGAGAGGGGGGCAGACCACTGTACGAGCAGTACGTC.

There are many counts of this clonotype. This rearrangement joins TRBV28 to TRBJ2-3; TRBD1 matches at 8 bases. Germline CDR1 is MDHEN and CDR2 is SYDVKM. Trimming cost V 5 bases and J 2 bases; bases outside gene matches: 6. CDR3 size: 15 residues. Here the CDR3 reads CASSLTGAPTDTQYF. Here the CDR3 DNA reads TGTGCCAGCAGTCTGACAGGGGCCCCCACAGATACGCAGTATTTT.

This clonotype was found a few times. The chain combines TRBV12-3 or TRBV12-4 with TRBJ2-7; the match to TRBD2 covers 14 bases. This CDR3 contains 15 residues. V was pared by 6 bases and J by 7 bases, with 8 bases of the junction left unmatched. CDR3 amino acids: CASSRGTSGSGEQYF. The CDR3 nucleotides read TGTGCCAGCAGCCGCGGGACTAGCGGGAGTGGGGAGCAGTACTTC.

This clonotype was picked up many times. V and J are TRBV12-3 or TRBV12-4 and TRBJ2-3; 7 positions agree with TRBD2. The V and J ends lost 2 bases and 3 bases, in that order; junction bases with no gene match: 5. This CDR3 is 15 amino acids long. The CDR3 sequence: CASSLLAVATDTQYF. Written as DNA, the CDR3 is TGTGCCAGCAGTTTACTAGCGGTCGCTACAGATACGCAGTATTTT.

This clonotype occurred many times. The chain recombines TRBV7-2 with TRBJ1-2; no clear D. Germline lookup yields CDR1 SGHTA and CDR2 FQGNSA. The CDR3 length is 11 residues. Trimming removed 5 bases from V and 6 bases from J, with 7 bases in between. CDR3 DNA sequence: TGTGCCAGCAGCGTCCGGGATGGCTACACCTTC. Translated: CASSVRDGYTF.